This T cell receptor beta chain originates from a study of blood T cell repertoires in COVID-19. Study-wide context: Sites across the United States, Italy and Spain contributed samples from acute and convalescent COVID-19.

The CDR3 is 12 residues long. Clones were read by immunoSEQ multiplex PCR, and TCRdb kept only the in-frame ones, dropping some. The top ten hold approximately 7% of the sample, which has some 70,000 clones, 91% seen once. Seattle-derived patients entered the study during active infection and were followed longitudinally. This chain joins TRBV21-1 and TRBJ1-4; the table calls TRBD1, which could not be checked here. TRBV21-1 is reported as a pseudogene. The TCR was taken from a middle-aged man with COVID-19, enrolled during active disease. Sequencing was done on a sample of peripheral blood. The CDR3 DNA sequence: TGTGCCTTCAGGGGCTTTAATGAAAAACTGTTTTTT. It specifies CAFRGFNEKLFF.